These 3 T cell receptor beta chains were all obtained from the same sample, sequenced in a study of blood T cell repertoires in COVID-19. Profiled with immunoSEQ multiplex PCR; TCRdb holds only in-frame clones, not every one. This sample carries some 120,000 clones, about 87% of them seen once, and the ten largest clones take more than 3.5%. Sequencing input: peripheral blood. Receptors were obtained from a woman aged 60 to 75 with acute or convalescent COVID-19.

The rearrangement uses TRBV5-1 and TRBJ2-1; D not resolved. Per germline, CDR1 SGHRS and CDR2 YFSETQ. The CDR3 consists of 12 residues. Trimming stripped 4 bases from V and 15 bases from J, with 17 bases between. The chain's CDR3 is CASSAPPEPGFF. DNA for the CDR3: TGCGCCAGCAGCGCACCACCGGAGCCCGGGTTCTTC.

V usage is TRBV9 and J usage is TRBJ1-4; 10 bases line up with TRBD1. This CDR3 region has 17 residues. Per germline, CDR1 SGDLS and CDR2 YYNGEE. J gave up 3 bases and V 3 bases, and 8 bases lay outside the gene matches. CDR3: CASSARQGALPNEKLFF. The CDR3 region has the DNA TGTGCCAGCAGCGCCCGACAGGGGGCGCTTCCTAATGAAAAACTGTTTTTT.

This chain links TRBV2 with TRBJ2-5; no reliable D call. This CDR3 has 15 residues. Germline lookup yields CDR1 SNHLY and CDR2 FYNNEI. Trimming removed 7 bases from V and 5 bases from J, with 20 bases in between. The CDR3 reads CASTPGPVLRETQYF. The CDR3 DNA follows: TGTGCCAGCACCCCCGGCCCAGTCTTGAGGGAGACCCAGTACTTC. The full variable domain, in which reference TRBV2 and TRBJ2-5 provide the parts outside the CDR3, is EPEVTQTPSHQVTQMGQEVILRCVPISNHLYFYWYRQILGQKVEFLVSFYNNEISEKSEIFDDQFSVERPDGSNFTLKIRSTKLEDSAMYFCASTPGPVLRETQYFGPGTRLLVL.